Each of the 18 T cell receptor beta chains below was sequenced from the same sample in a study of cytotoxic CD8 clonotypes in ibrutinib-treated CLL. Some clones are missing from TCRdb's copy, which holds only in-frame ones; the method was immunoSEQ multiplex PCR. The table has around 310,000 clones, 80% seen once; the top ten hold under 8.5%. The sequencing used PBMCs, collected before ibrutinib treatment. The origin of the receptors is a human donor with chronic lymphocytic leukemia.

The V and J genes are TRBV6-5 and TRBJ1-2; 11 bases agree with TRBD1. Germline values: CDR1 MNHEY, CDR2 SVGAGI. Losses at the gene ends were 5 bases for V and 5 bases for J; bases not matched to a gene: 4. The CDR3 has 14 residues. In DNA form, the CDR3 reads TGTGCCAGCAGTAACCGGGACAGGGGGTATGGCTACACCTTC. It encodes CASSNRDRGYGYTF.

The table lists this clone with a count of one. This rearrangement joins TRBV30 to TRBJ1-1; D is possibly TRBD1 (6 bases). The CDR3 is made up of 13 amino acids. Germline CDR1 and CDR2: GTSNPN and SVGIG (reference sequence). Between the trimmed V and J ends, which lost 0 bases and 5 bases, there was a span of 10 bases. The CDR3 DNA is TGTGCCTGGAGTGTACAGGGAGTGACTGAAGCTTTCTTT. Amino acids: CAWSVQGVTEAFF.

This clone appeared once. V is TRBV9 and J is TRBJ2-1, with D possibly matching TRBD2 (5 bases). Per the germline V gene, CDR1 is SGDLS and CDR2 is YYNGEE. V was clipped by 3 bases and J by 7 bases, with 17 bases between them. CDR3 length: 15 residues. The CDR3 DNA sequence: TGTGCCAGCAGCGCCTCGGGGTGGGCCCAGAATGAGCAGTTCTTC. Translation: CASSASGWAQNEQFF.

This clone came up once. The genes are TRBV5-4 and TRBJ2-1, with D possibly being TRBD2 (6 bases). V was pared by 1 base and J by 7 bases, with 18 bases between. The CDR3 is made up of 16 amino acids. Germline CDR1 is SGHNT and CDR2 is YYREEE (reference sequence). The CDR3 spells CASSLPGLGPRNEQFF. The CDR3, as DNA: TGTGCCAGCAGCTTGCCGGGACTTGGTCCACGAAATGAGCAGTTCTTC.

This clone was picked up one time. The CDR3 loop is CASSSGQGPDTEAFF. The CDR3 bases are TGTGCCAGCAGCTCGGGACAGGGGCCCGACACTGAAGCTTTCTTT. This chain links TRBV7-6 with TRBJ1-1, with TRBD1 identical over 10 bases. The CDR3 consists of 15 residues. V lost 4 bases to trimming and J lost 3 bases; unmatched junction nucleotides: 5. Looked up from germline, CDR1 is SGHVS and CDR2 is FNYEAQ. The whole variable domain, filled in from reference TRBV7-6 and TRBJ1-1, reads GAGVSQSPRYKVTKRGQDVALRCDPISGHVSLYWYRQALGQGPEFLTYFNYEAQQDKSGLPNDRFSAERPEGSISTLTIQRTEQRDSAMYRCASSSGQGPDTEAFFGQGTRLTVV.

The chain links TRBV13 to TRBJ1-2; the D gene is possibly TRBD1 (6 bases). Germline CDR1 reads PRHDT; CDR2 reads FYEKMQ (reference sequence). The CDR3 has 15 amino acids. Between the trimmed V and J ends, which lost 5 bases and 2 bases, there was a span of 15 bases. The CDR3 loop reads CASSIPRGANYGYTF. The CDR3 DNA reads as TGTGCCAGCAGCATACCCAGGGGTGCAAACTATGGCTACACCTTC.

This clone was seen a few times. The chain joins TRBV27 to TRBJ1-5; 9 bases match TRBD1. Trimming cost V 3 bases and J 3 bases; bases outside gene matches: 6. The CDR3 loop spans 16 amino acids. Germline CDR1 reads MNHEY; CDR2 reads SMNVEV (reference sequence). The CDR3 nucleotides are TGTGCCAGCAGTTTCTCTGGGGACAGGGTCAATCAGCCCCAGCATTTT. It translates to CASSFSGDRVNQPQHF.

The chain uses TRBV29-1 and TRBJ2-7, with 14 nucleotides matching TRBD2. CDR3 length: 13 residues. Germline CDR1 reads SQVTM; CDR2 reads ANQGSEA. Trimming took 3 bases from V and 7 from J; bases not matched to a gene: 2. The CDR3 bases are TGCAGCGTTGAGGGACTAGCGGGAGTAGAGCAGTACTTC. Amino acids: CSVEGLAGVEQYF.

This chain joins TRBV4-2 and TRBJ2-1; 11 bases match TRBD2. CDR3 length: 19 amino acids. With V trimmed by 1 base and J by 9 bases, 17 bases remained unmatched. The germline V gene has CDR1 LGHNA and CDR2 YNFKEQ. This chain's CDR3 is CASSQVPSGRSTLGGEQFF. In nucleotides, the CDR3 is TGTGCCAGCAGCCAAGTCCCTAGCGGGAGGTCGACCTTAGGCGGTGAGCAGTTCTTC.

Turning to this clone: One end of the junction does not line up with germline, which may come from a read error. The chain combines TRBV4-1 with TRBJ2-7, with 8 bases that match TRBD1. The CDR3 extends over 13 amino acids. Germline V gives CDR1 MGHRA, CDR2 YSYEKL. The CDR3 bases are TGCGCCAGCAGCCAAGTGCGGGACAGGTCTGTACTCTTC. It is translated as CASSQVRDRSVLF.

This clone was observed a single time. V and J are TRBV15 and TRBJ2-3; D is perhaps TRBD1 or TRBD2 (6 bases each). Per the germline V gene, CDR1 is LNHNV and CDR2 is YYDKDF (reference sequence). The V end lost 1 base, the J end lost 2 bases, and 16 bases lay between the germline ends. CDR3 size: 17 residues. DNA for the CDR3: TGTGCCACCAGCAGAGTCCTAACAGGGACTGACACAGATACGCAGTATTTT. Encoded protein: CATSRVLTGTDTDTQYF.

V gene TRBV7-9 combines with J gene TRBJ2-7; D is possibly TRBD2 (6 bases). Germline loops: CDR1 SEHNR, CDR2 FQNEAQ (reference sequence). V lost 5 bases and J lost 2, with 13 bases in between. This CDR3 is 14 amino acids long. The CDR3 nucleotides are TGTGCCAGCAGCGAACGGGACTCCCCCTACGAGCAGTACTTC. This translates into CASSERDSPYEQYF.

The rearrangement joins TRBV2 to TRBJ1-2, with a tentative D call TRBD1 (6 bases). V shed 6 bases and J shed 1 base, with 12 bases lying between them. Germline values: CDR1 SNHLY, CDR2 FYNNEI. This CDR3 spans 14 amino acids. This CDR3 reads CASSPRTVNYGYTF. CDR3 bases: TGTGCCAGCAGCCCCAGGACAGTTAACTATGGCTACACCTTC.

The J gene is TRBJ1-1, the V gene TRBV9; D is perhaps TRBD1 (5 bases). The length of the CDR3 is 15 residues. Germline assignment: CDR1 SGDLS and CDR2 YYNGEE. Between the trimmed V and J ends, which lost 3 bases and 0 bases, there was a span of 12 bases. CDR3 loop: CASSEPRDLNTEAFF. As DNA, the CDR3 is TGTGCCAGCAGCGAACCCAGGGATCTGAACACTGAAGCTTTCTTT. Using reference TRBV9 and TRBJ1-1 for the parts outside the CDR3, the full variable domain is DSGVTQTPKHLITATGQRVTLRCSPRSGDLSVYWYQQSLDQGLQFLIQYYNGEERAKGNILERFSAQQFPDLHSELNLSSLELGDSALYFCASSEPRDLNTEAFFGQGTRLTVV.

This chain uses TRBV6-4 with TRBJ2-3; a weak D match, TRBD2 (7 bases). The CDR3 is 16 amino acids. The ends were cut back, 6 bases at V and 4 bases at J, with 20 bases in the middle. Germline-derived CDR1 and CDR2 are MRHNA and SNTAGT. The CDR3 region has the DNA TGTGCCAGCAGGAGGGGGAGCGGGGAGTACGCAGATACGCAGTATTTT. The encoded protein is CASRRGSGEYADTQYF.

This sequence joins TRBV5-5 and TRBJ2-7; possible D gene TRBD2, 5 bases. The CDR3 covers 14 residues. Germline V lookup: CDR1 SGHKS, CDR2 YYEKEE (reference sequence). V was trimmed by 2 bases and J by 2 bases, leaving 11 bases between them. The chain's CDR3 is CASSFEGITYEQYF. The CDR3 region has the DNA TGTGCCAGCAGCTTCGAGGGAATTACCTACGAGCAGTACTTC.

The rearrangement links TRBV28 to TRBJ2-2; D not certain. Trimming took 4 bases from V and 0 from J, leaving 12 bases between them. The CDR3 is made up of 16 amino acids. CDR1 and CDR2 from the germline V gene are MDHEN and SYDVKM. CDR3 protein: CASSSHAGPNTGELFF. In DNA, the CDR3 is TGTGCCAGCAGTTCTCACGCAGGCCCGAACACCGGGGAGCTGTTTTTT.

This clone has only a few counts. The chain employs TRBV4-3 and TRBJ2-2; D gene uncertain. V lost 0 bases, J lost 5 bases, and 10 bases lay in between. CDR3 length equals 15 residues. Germline V gives CDR1 LGHNA, CDR2 YSLEER. CDR3 nucleotide sequence: TGCGCCAGCAGCCAAGATGGACGGGCTACCGGGGAGCTGTTTTTT. Translation gives CASSQDGRATGELFF.